These 23 T cell receptor beta chains were sequenced from one sample in a study of CD8+ T cells in alopecia areata (dated by TCRdb to 2017 to 2018). According to the study, the label for this sample's time point signals: roughly 27 days on oral tofacitinib. The treatment or condition tag for this specimen amounts to: oral pan-JAK inhibitor, 5-10 mg twice daily. The library was generated by the immunoSEQ multiplex PCR assay. RNA was extracted from all samples and reverse transcribed into cDNA as template for TCR sequencing. Not all clones reach the TCRdb copy of this immuneACCESS table, which keeps in-frame sequences only. Checked studies attribute under half of the gap to unresolved V genes and leave the rest unexplained. The sample records under 250,000 clones, under 60% of which are singletons. Roughly 1.6% of the sample comes from the top ten. The starting material was CD4+ T cells sorted from blood, obtained at week 4, from a patient treated with tofacitinib. These receptors were taken from a human donor with alopecia areata.

V usage is TRBV5-1 and J usage is TRBJ2-1; D call uncertain. Trimming took 4 bases from V and 0 from J, leaving 14 bases between them. The CDR3 sequence is 16 residues long. The V gene's germline CDR1 is SGHRS and CDR2 YFSETQ. The CDR3 is CASSVSLSISYNEQFF. CDR3 in DNA: TGCGCCAGCAGCGTATCCCTCAGCATCTCCTACAATGAGCAGTTCTTC.

The V gene is TRBV5-1, the J gene TRBJ2-7; 9 positions match TRBD2. V lost 7 bases to trimming and J lost 2 bases; unmatched junction nucleotides: 7. Germline V gene lookup returns CDR1 SGHRS and CDR2 YFSETQ. The CDR3 contains 14 residues. This chain's CDR3 is CASGSGGTAYEQYF. As DNA, the CDR3 is TGCGCCAGCGGAAGCGGGGGGACCGCCTACGAGCAGTACTTC.

This clone showed up just a few times. Other nucleotide sequences from this sample produce the same CDR3. The rearrangement links TRBV29-1 to TRBJ2-1; 15 positions match TRBD2. V trimming: 6 bases; J trimming: 7 bases; junction bases outside the gene matches: 4. The CDR3 loop spans 14 amino acids. Germline loops: CDR1 SQVTM, CDR2 ANQGSEA. DNA for the CDR3: TGCAGCGTGAGGACTAGCGGGGGGGCGAATGAGCAGTTCTTC. Its protein product is CSVRTSGGANEQFF.

This clone was observed a few times. J is TRBJ1-5 and V is TRBV15, with D hard to call. The CDR3 totals 14 residues. Germline CDR1 reads LNHNV; CDR2 reads YYDKDF (reference sequence). The V end lost 1 base, the J end lost 4 bases, and 8 bases lay between the germline ends. The DNA for the CDR3 is TGTGCCACCAGCAGAGGGTTCGCGAATCAGCCCCAGCATTTT. Its translation is CATSRGFANQPQHF.

The V gene is TRBV12-5, the J gene TRBJ2-7; no firm D call. This CDR3 comprises 12 residues. The V end was cut by 4 bases, the J end by 2 bases, with 6 bases between. Germline CDR1 reads LGHNT; CDR2 reads FRNRAP. The CDR3 reads CASGSLTYEQYF. The CDR3 DNA is TGTGCTAGTGGTTCCCTCACCTACGAGCAGTACTTC.

The chain couples TRBV5-4 to TRBJ1-1; no firm D call. Trimming pared 0 bases from V and 0 bases from J, leaving 6 bases between. CDR1 and CDR2 (germline): SGHNT, YYREEE (reference sequence). The CDR3 has 14 residues. The CDR3 region is CASSLGVMNTEAFF. The CDR3 bases are TGTGCCAGCAGCTTGGGAGTCATGAACACTGAAGCTTTCTTT. The entire variable domain, with the rest obtained from reference TRBV5-4 and TRBJ1-1, is as follows: ETGVTQSPTHLIKTRGQQVTLRCSSQSGHNTVSWYQQALGQGPQFIFQYYREEENGRGNFPPRFSGLQFPNYSSELNVNALELDDSALYLCASSLGVMNTEAFFGQGTRLTVV.

The gene calls are TRBV7-2 and TRBJ1-1, with TRBD1 as a possible D gene (5 bases). Germline V gene lookup returns CDR1 SGHTA and CDR2 FQGNSA. V was pared by 4 bases and J by 2 bases, with 14 bases between. This CDR3 comprises 15 residues. The CDR3 DNA reads TGTGCCAGCAGCTCCTTGGCAGGGTTAAACACTGAAGCTTTCTTT. Its translation: CASSSLAGLNTEAFF.

Details on this clone: This CDR3 is also generated by other DNA sequences in the sample. The rearrangement links TRBV18 to TRBJ1-2, with 7 nucleotides matching TRBD1. V shed 3 bases, J shed 3 bases, and the junction held 4 bases outside the gene matches. CDR3 length equals 14 residues. In germline, CDR1 is KGHSH, CDR2 LQKENI. CDR3 sequence (DNA): TGTGCCAGCTCACCGTCCGGGACAGACTATGGCTACACCTTC. As protein: CASSPSGTDYGYTF.

This clone was detected a few times. The chain joins TRBV7-8 to TRBJ2-2, with D unclear. This CDR3 is built from 15 residues. The V end was cut by 0 bases, the J end by 9 bases, with 14 bases between. Germline loops: CDR1 SGHVS, CDR2 FQNEAQ. CDR3 sequence reads: CASSLAGFEQRELFF. DNA of the CDR3: TGTGCCAGCAGCTTAGCGGGTTTCGAGCAACGGGAGCTGTTTTTT. Full variable domain (outside the CDR3, taken from reference TRBV7-8 and TRBJ2-2): GAGVSQSPRYKVAKRGQDVALRCDPISGHVSLFWYQQALGQGPEFLTYFQNEAQLDKSGLPSDRFFAERPEGSVSTLKIQRTQQEDSAVYLCASSLAGFEQRELFFGEGSRLTVL.

This clone came up many times. The junction shows a germline mismatch at one end, possibly a read error. This chain connects TRBV7-2 to TRBJ2-4; 14 bases are shared with TRBD2. This CDR3 has 14 amino acids. The germline V gene has CDR1 SGHTA and CDR2 FQGNSA. The CDR3 DNA is TGTGCCAGCAGCTTTTGGACTAGCGGGGGGTTAATCTTCTTC. Translating gives CASSFWTSGGLIFF.

This clone came up a few times. The CDR3 DNA reads TGTGCCAGCAGCTACGCCGGGACAGCTAGCACAGATACGCAGTATTTT. Translation gives CASSYAGTASTDTQYF. This rearrangement joins TRBV2 to TRBJ2-3, with TRBD1 matching over 7 bases. There are 16 residues in the CDR3. V shed 6 bases and J 0 bases; nucleotides not matched to a gene: 9. Germline lookup yields CDR1 SNHLY and CDR2 FYNNEI.

V and J are TRBV6-5 and TRBJ2-3; 8 bases match TRBD2. V lost 6 bases to trimming and J lost 2 bases; unmatched junction nucleotides: 7. This CDR3 spans 15 amino acids. Germline V lookup: CDR1 MNHEY, CDR2 SVGAGI. CDR3 nucleotide sequence: TGTGCCAGCAGCCCTCAGCGGGGGCACACAGATACGCAGTATTTT. This codes for CASSPQRGHTDTQYF.

The chain links TRBV7-2 to TRBJ1-2; the D is unclear. The CDR3 has 15 residues. Germline V gene data show CDR1 as SGHTA and CDR2 as FQGNSA. Trimming shortened V by 4 bases and J by 4 bases, and 16 bases separated the two germline ends. The CDR3 here is CASSSVVGLFYGYTF. The CDR3 region has the DNA TGTGCCAGCAGCTCGGTGGTGGGTCTCTTCTATGGCTACACCTTC. The full variable domain, completed using reference TRBV7-2 and TRBJ1-2, is GAGVSQSPSNKVTEKGKDVELRCDPISGHTALYWYRQSLGQGLEFLIYFQGNSAPDKSGLPSDRFSAERTGGSVSTLTIQRTQQEDSAVYLCASSSVVGLFYGYTFGSGTRLTVV.

The chain links TRBV5-1 to TRBJ2-5; the D is unclear. The CDR3 totals 12 residues. CDR1 and CDR2 (germline): SGHRS, YFSETQ. Trimming removed 6 bases from V and 1 base from J, with 7 bases in between. CDR3 sequence: CASKVSQETQYF. The CDR3 bases are TGCGCCAGCAAAGTGTCCCAAGAGACCCAGTACTTC. Full variable domain (outside the CDR3, taken from reference TRBV5-1 and TRBJ2-5): KAGVTQTPRYLIKTRGQQVTLSCSPISGHRSVSWYQQTPGQGLQFLFEYFSETQRNKGNFPGRFSGRQFSNSRSEMNVSTLELGDSALYLCASKVSQETQYFGPGTRLLVL.

The chain links TRBV4-1 to TRBJ1-1, with a possible D match to TRBD1 (6 bases). This CDR3 is 16 amino acids long. The germline V gene has CDR1 MGHRA and CDR2 YSYEKL. V was shortened by 5 bases and J by 0 bases, with 16 bases between the two germline ends. In DNA form, the CDR3 reads TGCGCCAGCAGCGCCAGCTCGACAGGACTGAACACTGAAGCTTTCTTT. Protein: CASSASSTGLNTEAFF.

The V call is TRBV19, the J call TRBJ1-1; a weak D match, TRBD1 (5 bases). Germline V gene data show CDR1 as LNHDA and CDR2 as SQIVND (reference sequence). The CDR3 consists of 13 residues. With 9 bases removed from V and 4 bases from J, the gap between germline ends came to 15 bases. The CDR3 region has the DNA TGTGCCAGCAGGGACCTAAAGGGCACTGAAGCTTTCTTT. Its translation: CASRDLKGTEAFF.

The rearrangement uses TRBV10-2 and TRBJ1-2; tentative D call: TRBD1 (5 bases). V gave up 0 bases and J gave up 2 bases, with 7 bases separating them. The CDR3 contains 14 residues. CDR1 WSHSY and CDR2 SAAADI come from the germline V gene. CDR3: CASSESRQNYGYTF. Written as DNA, the CDR3 is TGCGCCAGCAGTGAGTCGAGACAGAACTATGGCTACACCTTC.

As regards this clone: Compared with germline, one end of the junction differs, possibly owing to a read error. The chain combines TRBV7-2 with TRBJ2-1; D is undetermined. This CDR3 spans 11 amino acids. Germline CDR1 reads SGHTA; CDR2 reads FQGNSA. The chain's CDR3 is CASSSDNEQFF. The CDR3 DNA reads as TGTGCCAGCAGCTCCGACAATGAGCAGTTCTTC.

This clone was recorded a few times. V usage is TRBV9 and J usage is TRBJ2-3, with 10 bases fitting TRBD2. V was clipped by 3 bases and J by 10 bases; unmatched bases: 14. This CDR3 has 16 residues. Germline V lookup: CDR1 SGDLS, CDR2 YYNGEE. The CDR3 here is CASSAPGQRGGSAQYF. The CDR3 DNA reads TGTGCCAGCAGCGCCCCTGGGCAGCGGGGGGGCTCGGCGCAGTATTTT.

The chain carries TRBV29-1 and TRBJ1-2; D call uncertain. This CDR3 has 14 amino acids. CDR1 is SQVTM and CDR2 is ANQGSEA in the germline V gene. Trimming shortened V by 3 bases and J by 0 bases, and 11 bases separated the two germline ends. CDR3 nucleotides: TGCAGCGTTGAGGTTGGGCTTCCTAACTATGGCTACACCTTC. It encodes CSVEVGLPNYGYTF.

This clone was seen only a few times. The chain links TRBV12-5 to TRBJ1-4; D is ambiguous. Germline CDR1 reads LGHNT; CDR2 reads FRNRAP. This CDR3 has 13 amino acids. CDR3 in DNA: TGTGCCACCAAGAGGGCAACTAATGAAAAACTGTTTTTT. This sequence encodes CATKRATNEKLFF.

The chain uses TRBV7-2 and TRBJ2-7; D might be TRBD1 or TRBD2, each matching 5 bases. V was cut by 5 bases and J by 5 bases, with 22 bases left in between. Germline assignment: CDR1 SGHTA and CDR2 FQGNSA. This CDR3 spans 16 amino acids. In DNA, the CDR3 is TGTGCCAGCAGCCGTAGGAAGGGGCTAGCAGAGCACGAGCAGTACTTC. Its translation: CASSRRKGLAEHEQYF.

This rearrangement joins TRBV11-2 to TRBJ1-2; 11 bases match TRBD1. Germline assignment: CDR1 SGHAT and CDR2 FQNNGV. After removal of 5 bases from V and 6 bases from J, the junction contained 8 bases not matched to a gene. CDR3 length: 15 residues. The CDR3 nucleotides read TGTGCCAGCAGCCTCTGGACAGGGGGCGCGAATGGCTACACCTTC. This sequence encodes CASSLWTGGANGYTF.